This TCR beta chain originates from a study of control samples from healthy donors and cancer patients. This clone was found once. The length of the CDR3 is 15 residues. Libraries were prepared by immunoSEQ multiplex PCR; TCRdb keeps only in-frame clonotypes and omits some of them. Of tens of thousands of clones in the sample, roughly 84% were seen once. Sample: blood. The V call is TRBV21-1, the J call TRBJ1-1. TRBV21-1 is a pseudogene. This TCR derives from a middle-aged man in good health. The CDR3 sequence is CASSKVGSGGTEAFF. The CDR3 nucleotides read TGTGCCAGCAGCAAAGTGGGGTCGGGGGGCACTGAAGCTTTCTTT.